The 22 T cell receptor beta chains below were found in one sample sequenced in a study of blood T cell repertoires in COVID-19. Produced via immunoSEQ multiplex PCR; TCRdb's table is partial and in-frame only. The data show 120,000 to 150,000 clones, over 60% seen once. Sequenced material: peripheral blood. Receptors originate from a man aged 45-65 years with acute or convalescent COVID-19.

In this sample, this clone turned up many times. J is TRBJ2-7 and V is TRBV19, with a tentative D call TRBD2 (6 bases). Trimming took off 3 bases at V and 2 bases at J, with 14 bases between the two ends. The CDR3 is 15 amino acids. CDR1 and CDR2 (germline): LNHDA, SQIVND (reference sequence). The CDR3 protein is CASSMEGLSTYEQYF. The CDR3 DNA reads TGTGCCAGTAGTATGGAGGGGCTCTCTACCTACGAGCAGTACTTC. The variable domain in full, with the rest retrieved from reference TRBV19 and TRBJ2-7, is DGGITQSPKYLFRKEGQNVTLSCEQNLNHDAMYWYRQDPGQGLRLIYYSQIVNDFQKGDIAEGYSVSREKKESFPLTVTSAQKNPTAFYLCASSMEGLSTYEQYFGPGTRLTVT.

The chain is built from TRBV10-1 and TRBJ2-2; no clear D. Trimming stripped 6 bases from V and 3 bases from J, with 11 bases between. Per the germline V gene, CDR1 is WNHNN and CDR2 is SYGVQD (reference sequence). The CDR3 extends over 14 amino acids. For the CDR3, the DNA is TGCGCCAGCAGCAATACGGTGGACACCGGGGAGCTGTTTTTT. Translated, it gives CASSNTVDTGELFF.

This chain connects TRBV5-6 to TRBJ2-3; the D gene is possibly TRBD2 (6 bases). The germline V gene has CDR1 SGHDT and CDR2 YYEEEE. Trimming removed 5 bases at V and 2 bases at J, with 12 bases between. CDR3 length equals 14 residues. CDR3 DNA sequence: TGTGCCAGCAGACCGGGACTGATCACAGATACGCAGTATTTT. Encoded protein: CASRPGLITDTQYF. Supplemented by reference TRBV5-6 and TRBJ2-3, the full variable domain reads DAGVTQSPTHLIKTRGQQVTLRCSPKSGHDTVSWYQQALGQGPQFIFQYYEEEERQRGNFPDRFSGHQFPNYSSELNVNALLLGDSALYLCASRPGLITDTQYFGPGTRLTVL.

The J gene is TRBJ1-2, the V gene TRBV29-1, with 11 nucleotides matching TRBD1. This CDR3 has 14 residues. Germline CDR1 reads SQVTM; CDR2 reads ANQGSEA. Unmatched junction bases numbered 10, after V lost 6 bases and J lost 7 bases. The CDR3 DNA sequence: TGCAGCGTGCCCGGGACAGGGGGTACGGGTGGCTACACCTTC. As protein: CSVPGTGGTGGYTF.

This clone has a single count. The chain carries TRBV10-3 and TRBJ1-3, with TRBD1 matching 8 bases. This CDR3 has 18 residues. The V and J ends lost 9 bases and 0 bases, in that order; junction bases with no gene match: 16. CDR1 ENHRY and CDR2 SYGVKD come from the germline V gene. CDR3 loop: CAMITDGTGAFSGNTIYF. The CDR3 coding sequence is TGTGCCATGATAACTGATGGGACAGGTGCTTTCTCTGGAAACACCATATATTTT.

This sequence joins TRBV5-5 and TRBJ2-3; D uncertain. The length of the CDR3 is 14 residues. V gave up 1 base and J gave up 6 bases, with 12 bases separating them. The germline CDR1 and CDR2 sequences are SGHKS and YYEKEE (reference sequence). The CDR3 bases are TGTGCCAGCAGCTTGTTGGTTAGTTACGATACGCAGTATTTT. Protein: CASSLLVSYDTQYF.

Only one count was recorded for this clone. The chain links TRBV6-5 to TRBJ2-7; 8 bases match TRBD1. The ends lost 6 bases at V and 4 bases at J; junction bases unmatched: 8. This CDR3 has 14 residues. Germline V CDR1 and CDR2: MNHEY, SVGAGI. CDR3 residues: CASRSRGLVYEQYF. CDR3 DNA: TGTGCCAGCAGGAGCAGGGGGCTTGTTTACGAGCAGTACTTC.

This rearrangement joins TRBV2 to TRBJ2-3, with TRBD1 matching 9 bases. This CDR3 is 15 amino acids long. The J segment lost 0 bases and the V segment lost 7 bases, leaving 5 bases of the junction unmatched. The germline gives CDR1 SNHLY, CDR2 FYNNEI. The CDR3 sequence is CASTLDRGSTDTQYF. CDR3 coding DNA: TGTGCCAGCACCCTGGACAGGGGAAGCACAGATACGCAGTATTTT.

V gene TRBV9 combines with J gene TRBJ1-2; no reliable D call. The CDR3 extends over 12 amino acids. Looked up from germline, CDR1 is SGDLS and CDR2 is YYNGEE. Trimming removed 5 bases at V and 7 bases at J, with 12 bases between. The CDR3 loop is CASRAGRLGYTF. CDR3 nucleotide sequence: TGTGCCAGCAGGGCGGGAAGGCTTGGCTACACCTTC. The full variable domain, completed using reference TRBV9 and TRBJ1-2, is DSGVTQTPKHLITATGQRVTLRCSPRSGDLSVYWYQQSLDQGLQFLIQYYNGEERAKGNILERFSAQQFPDLHSELNLSSLELGDSALYFCASRAGRLGYTFGSGTRLTVV.

This chain links TRBV25-1 with TRBJ1-1, with D perhaps TRBD1 (6 bases). This CDR3 contains 14 residues. Trimming shortened V by 6 bases and J by 1 base, and 12 bases separated the two germline ends. Germline loops: CDR1 MGHDK, CDR2 SYGVNS. The CDR3 region is CASRAGTQNTEAFF. The CDR3 coding sequence is TGTGCCAGCAGGGCCGGGACACAGAACACTGAAGCTTTCTTT. Full variable domain (rest looked up from reference TRBV25-1 and TRBJ1-1): EADIYQTPRYLVIGTGKKITLECSQTMGHDKMYWYQQDPGMELHLIHYSYGVNSTEKGDLSSESTVSRIRTEHFPLTLESARPSHTSQYLCASRAGTQNTEAFFGQGTRLTVV.

The chain uses TRBV19 and TRBJ2-1; D perhaps matches TRBD2 (6 bases). The CDR3 covers 13 residues. Germline V lookup: CDR1 LNHDA, CDR2 SQIVND (reference sequence). The V end lost 5 bases, the J end lost 1 base, and 6 bases lay between the germline ends. This CDR3 is CASSAGSYNEQFF. In DNA, the CDR3 is TGTGCCAGTAGTGCGGGGTCCTACAATGAGCAGTTCTTC. Filled out from reference TRBV19 and TRBJ2-1, the complete variable domain reads DGGITQSPKYLFRKEGQNVTLSCEQNLNHDAMYWYRQDPGQGLRLIYYSQIVNDFQKGDIAEGYSVSREKKESFPLTVTSAQKNPTAFYLCASSAGSYNEQFFGPGTRLTVL.

The chain combines TRBV3-1 (or the pseudogene TRBV3-2) with TRBJ2-7; D perhaps matches TRBD1 (6 bases). The CDR3 sequence is 13 residues long. Germline CDR1 reads LGHDT; CDR2 reads YNNKEL (reference sequence). Between the trimmed V and J ends, which lost 0 bases and 5 bases, there was a span of 8 bases. The CDR3 DNA sequence: TGTGCCAGCAGCCAAGAACAGGGTAACGAGCAGTACTTC. Protein product: CASSQEQGNEQYF.

V usage is TRBV11-3 and J usage is TRBJ2-2; D perhaps matches TRBD1 (6 bases). CDR1 SGHNT and CDR2 YENEEA come from the germline V gene. The length of the CDR3 is 17 residues. V was cut by 0 bases and J by 3 bases, with 14 bases left in between. CDR3 protein: CASSLDSTGRDTGELFF. The CDR3 DNA is TGTGCCAGCAGCTTAGATTCTACAGGGAGAGACACCGGGGAGCTGTTTTTT.

The rearrangement links TRBV6-5 to TRBJ1-5, with D uncertain. The germline gives CDR1 MNHEY, CDR2 SVGAGI. Trimming cost V 0 bases and J 3 bases, with 9 bases left between them. The CDR3 is 15 amino acids. The chain's CDR3 is CASSYSNSPNQPQHF. DNA of the CDR3: TGTGCCAGCAGTTACTCGAACAGCCCCAATCAGCCCCAGCATTTT.

The CDR3 coding sequence is TGTGCCAGCAGCCCAAATCAGGGCCCCTACGAGCAGTACTTC. Amino acid sequence: CASSPNQGPYEQYF. V is TRBV6-5 and J is TRBJ2-7; perhaps TRBD1 as D (5 bases). This CDR3 region has 14 residues. V dropped 6 bases and J dropped 2 bases, with 14 bases sitting between them. Per germline, CDR1 MNHEY and CDR2 SVGAGI.

The chain combines TRBV18 with TRBJ1-5, with TRBD1 identical over 7 bases. Germline loops: CDR1 KGHSH, CDR2 LQKENI. Trimming took 1 base from V and 0 from J; bases not matched to a gene: 9. This CDR3 spans 18 amino acids. Here the CDR3 reads CASSPRGRDRDSNQPQHF. CDR3 DNA sequence: TGTGCCAGCTCACCACGGGGACGGGACAGAGATAGCAATCAGCCCCAGCATTTT.

The chain joins TRBV6-5 to TRBJ1-3; TRBD1 aligns across 9 bases. Germline lookup yields CDR1 MNHEY and CDR2 SVGAGI. Trimming removed 7 bases from V and 4 bases from J; junction bases left unmatched: 8. This CDR3 spans 15 amino acids. In DNA, the CDR3 is TGTGCCAGCAACCAACAGGGGGCGGACGGAAACACCATATATTTT. It specifies CASNQQGADGNTIYF.

In DNA, the CDR3 is TGTGCCAGCAGCCCCAGGACAGAGTCCTACTATGGCTACACCTTC. Translating gives CASSPRTESYYGYTF. The gene calls are TRBV2 and TRBJ1-2; weak D call: TRBD1 (6 bases). Germline values: CDR1 SNHLY, CDR2 FYNNEI. CDR3 size: 15 residues. Trimming removed 6 bases at V and 3 bases at J, with 17 bases between. The full variable domain, in which reference TRBV2 and TRBJ1-2 provide the parts outside the CDR3, is EPEVTQTPSHQVTQMGQEVILRCVPISNHLYFYWYRQILGQKVEFLVSFYNNEISEKSEIFDDQFSVERPDGSNFTLKIRSTKLEDSAMYFCASSPRTESYYGYTFGSGTRLTVV.

The rearrangement joins TRBV19 to TRBJ2-2, with 11 bases identical to TRBD2. The junction had 0 bases not matched to a gene; V was cut back by 5 bases and J by 1 base. The CDR3 runs 15 residues. Germline V gene data show CDR1 as LNHDA and CDR2 as SQIVND (reference sequence). The CDR3 bases are TGTGCCAGTAGTGGGACTAGCGGGAACACCGGGGAGCTGTTTTTT. As protein: CASSGTSGNTGELFF.

The rearrangement links TRBV30 to TRBJ2-2; 8 positions agree with TRBD1. J was trimmed by 4 bases and V by 0 bases; bases with no gene match: 7. The CDR3 sequence is 16 residues long. Germline V gene lookup returns CDR1 GTSNPN and CDR2 SVGIG (reference sequence). The CDR3 loop is CAWSVQQGGVTGELFF. Here the CDR3 DNA reads TGTGCCTGGAGTGTACAACAGGGGGGTGTCACCGGGGAGCTGTTTTTT. Variable domain in full (rest from reference TRBV30 and TRBJ2-2): SQTIHQWPATLVQPVGSPLSLECTVEGTSNPNLYWYRQAAGRGLQLLFYSVGIGQISSEVPQNLSASRPQDRQFILSSKKLLLSDSGFYLCAWSVQQGGVTGELFFGEGSRLTVL.

The V and J genes are TRBV30 and TRBJ2-3, with TRBD2 identical over 7 bases. The CDR3 contains 14 residues. Germline-derived CDR1 and CDR2 are GTSNPN and SVGIG (reference sequence). The junction had 8 bases not matched to a gene; V was cut back by 3 bases and J by 5 bases. In nucleotides, the CDR3 is TGTGCCTGGAGCGTATTGGGGGGGGAAGATACGCAGTATTTT. It yields the protein CAWSVLGGEDTQYF.

The CDR3 spells CASTGSSGNTIYF. The CDR3 nucleotides are TGCGCCAGTACAGGGAGCTCTGGAAACACCATATATTTT. This chain links TRBV23-1 with TRBJ1-3; D is possibly TRBD1 (6 bases). TRBV23-1 is placed among ORFs of uncertain function. The germline V and J ends were trimmed by 9 bases and 0 bases, with 9 bases remaining between them. This CDR3 has 13 residues.